This entry lists 14 T cell receptor beta chains sequenced from one sample in a study of control samples from healthy donors and cancer patients. TCRdb's table, derived via immunoSEQ multiplex PCR, lists solely in-frame clones and lacks some. The data show approximately 94,000 clones, with more than 85% seen just once and 15% to 20% held by the top ten. Material for sequencing was blood. The receptors stem from a woman between 50 and 59 years old in good health.

V and J are TRBV6-6 and TRBJ1-2; 9 nucleotides match TRBD1. With V trimmed by 6 bases and J by 6 bases, 14 bases remained unmatched. The CDR3 consists of 16 residues. Germline values: CDR1 MNHNY, CDR2 SVGAGI (reference sequence). CDR3 sequence (DNA): TGTGCCAGCAGCCAACAGAGACAGGGGGTCGTGGATGGCTACACCTTC. Translating gives CASSQQRQGVVDGYTF.

The genes are TRBV9 and TRBJ2-5; D might be TRBD2 (6 bases). Germline assignment: CDR1 SGDLS and CDR2 YYNGEE. The CDR3 contains 15 residues. V gave up 3 bases and J gave up 3 bases, with 15 bases separating them. CDR3 residues: CASSAPSSGEETQYF. CDR3 nucleotides: TGTGCCAGCAGCGCCCCAAGCTCGGGGGAAGAGACCCAGTACTTC.

This rearrangement joins TRBV5-1 to TRBJ1-2; D call uncertain. Germline CDR1 is SGHRS and CDR2 is YFSETQ. This CDR3 is built from 15 residues. The germline V and J ends were trimmed by 0 bases and 8 bases, with 17 bases remaining between them. DNA for the CDR3: TGCGCCAGCAGCTTGGAGGGTAGAAGCGAGATCGGCTACACCTTC. Translated, it gives CASSLEGRSEIGYTF. The complete variable domain, with remaining parts taken from reference TRBV5-1 and TRBJ1-2, reads KAGVTQTPRYLIKTRGQQVTLSCSPISGHRSVSWYQQTPGQGLQFLFEYFSETQRNKGNFPGRFSGRQFSNSRSEMNVSTLELGDSALYLCASSLEGRSEIGYTFGSGTRLTVV.

The chain uses TRBV10-3 and TRBJ2-4; no reliable D call. The germline CDR1 and CDR2 sequences are ENHRY and SYGVKD. The CDR3 covers 14 residues. The V gene lost 3 bases and the J gene lost 0 bases, with 6 bases spanning the gap. For the CDR3, the DNA is TGTGCCATCAGTGAAGGTGTAGCCAAAAACATTCAGTACTTC. It specifies CAISEGVAKNIQYF.

The chain has TRBV29-1 and TRBJ1-1; TRBD1 might be the D (6 bases). There are 14 residues in the CDR3. In germline, CDR1 is SQVTM, CDR2 ANQGSEA. V lost 5 bases, J lost 3 bases, and 16 bases lay in between. The CDR3 loop is CSVRAGVMDTEAFF. CDR3 DNA: TGCAGCGTTCGGGCAGGGGTTATGGACACTGAAGCTTTCTTT. Looking up the rest from reference TRBV29-1 and TRBJ1-1 gives the full variable domain: SAVISQKPSRDICQRGTSLTIQCQVDSQVTMMFWYRQQPGQSLTLIATANQGSEATYESGFVIDKFPISRPNLTFSTLTVSNMSPEDSSIYLCSVRAGVMDTEAFFGQGTRLTVV.

The chain employs TRBV5-1 and TRBJ1-2, with D possibly TRBD1 on 6 matching bases. CDR3 length equals 14 residues. Germline CDR1 is SGHRS and CDR2 is YFSETQ. Trimming removed 3 bases at V and 6 bases at J, with 15 bases between. The CDR3 nucleotides are TGCGCCAGCAGCTCCCTGGCAGGGGTTGATGGCTACACCTTC. Translation gives CASSSLAGVDGYTF.

The gene calls are TRBV3-1 (or the pseudogene TRBV3-2) and TRBJ1-1; D remains ambiguous. V was pared by 1 base and J by 1 base, with 7 bases between. The CDR3 has 14 amino acids. Germline CDR1 and CDR2: LGHDT and YNNKEL (reference sequence). The CDR3 loop is CASSQGSGNTEAFF. The CDR3, as DNA: TGTGCCAGCAGCCAAGGATCGGGGAACACTGAAGCTTTCTTT.

The sample holds a few counts of this clone. The chain links TRBV3-1 (or the pseudogene TRBV3-2) to TRBJ2-1; D perhaps matches TRBD2 (6 bases). CDR3 length: 13 residues. In germline, CDR1 is LGHDT, CDR2 YNNKEL (reference sequence). Trimming cost V 5 bases and J 9 bases, with 14 bases left between them. The CDR3 loop is CASSFGWGGEQFF. The CDR3 DNA reads as TGTGCCAGCAGCTTCGGGTGGGGAGGTGAGCAGTTCTTC.

The V gene is TRBV29-1, the J gene TRBJ1-1, with D tentatively TRBD1 (6 bases). Germline values: CDR1 SQVTM, CDR2 ANQGSEA. V was clipped by 7 bases and J by 5 bases, with 11 bases between them. The CDR3 is 11 amino acids. CDR3 region: CSGRGGTEAFF. In DNA, the CDR3 is TGCAGCGGGCGAGGGGGTACTGAAGCTTTCTTT.

V is TRBV5-1 and J is TRBJ2-5; the D gene could be TRBD1 or TRBD2 (6 bases each). The CDR3 totals 15 residues. V lost 4 bases to trimming and J lost 2 bases, with 15 bases between them. Germline V lookup: CDR1 SGHRS, CDR2 YFSETQ. The CDR3 loop reads CASSPPSGAQETQYF. The CDR3 nucleotides are TGCGCCAGCAGCCCTCCTTCGGGGGCTCAAGAGACCCAGTACTTC.

V and J are TRBV11-3 and TRBJ2-7; tentative D call: TRBD1 (5 bases). Germline V lookup: CDR1 SGHNT, CDR2 YENEEA. This CDR3 spans 14 amino acids. Trimming took off 1 base at V and 7 bases at J, with 14 bases between the two ends. The CDR3 region is CASSLGGSMGEQYF. The DNA of the CDR3 is TGTGCCAGCAGCTTAGGGGGCAGCATGGGAGAGCAGTACTTC. Full variable domain (remainder filled in from reference TRBV11-3 and TRBJ2-7): EAGVVQSPRYKIIEKKQPVAFWCNPISGHNTLYWYLQNLGQGPELLIRYENEEAVDDSQLPKDRFSAERLKGVDSTLKIQPAELGDSAVYLCASSLGGSMGEQYFGPGTRLTVT.

The V and J genes are TRBV24-1 and TRBJ1-1; 7 nucleotides agree with TRBD1. CDR1 is KGHDR, CDR2 SFDVKD, per germline. Trimming cost V 5 bases and J 1 base; bases outside gene matches: 3. The CDR3 is 14 residues long. DNA of the CDR3: TGTGCCACCAGTGGGACAGGAGAGAACACTGAAGCTTTCTTT. Amino acid sequence: CATSGTGENTEAFF.

The chain combines TRBV19 with TRBJ1-5; 10 bases map to TRBD1. CDR1 LNHDA and CDR2 SQIVND come from the germline V gene (reference sequence). The CDR3 has 16 residues. After removal of 6 bases from V and 1 base from J, the junction contained 6 bases not matched to a gene. This CDR3 reads CASRPQGQGSNQPQHF. The CDR3 DNA follows: TGTGCCAGTAGGCCTCAGGGACAGGGGAGCAATCAGCCCCAGCATTTT. Based on the CDR3 plus reference TRBV19 and TRBJ1-5, the full variable domain is DGGITQSPKYLFRKEGQNVTLSCEQNLNHDAMYWYRQDPGQGLRLIYYSQIVNDFQKGDIAEGYSVSREKKESFPLTVTSAQKNPTAFYLCASRPQGQGSNQPQHFGDGTRLSIL.

About this clone: This sample includes further DNA sequences coding for the same CDR3. This chain connects TRBV18 to TRBJ2-1, with 7 positions matching TRBD1. The CDR3 runs 14 residues. The J segment lost 7 bases and the V segment lost 4 bases, leaving 7 bases of the junction unmatched. Germline V gives CDR1 KGHSH, CDR2 LQKENI. The CDR3 here is CASSQTTGWNEQFF. CDR3 DNA sequence: TGTGCCAGCTCACAAACGACAGGGTGGAATGAGCAGTTCTTC.